The 27 T cell receptor beta chains in this list originate from one sample, sequenced in a study of CD8+ T cells in alopecia areata. Sorting of pooled cutaneous lymph node cells used CD4, CD8alpha, NKG2D, NKG2ACE and other markers. It was cDNA, reverse transcribed from extracted RNA, that served as the sequencing template. The assay was immunoSEQ multiplex PCR, and TCRdb's table has in-frame clones only and misses some. The table lists roughly 260,000 clones, with no singletons. The material sequenced was CD4+ T cells sorted from a lymph node. The receptors were gathered from a C3H/HeJ mouse with alopecia areata. Strain haplotype (MHC): H2-k.

The table lists this clone with a few counts. Germline and genes here are mouse. The read finishes 4 residues shy of the CDR3 end, and the germline J gene is used to complete it. The chain links TRBV19 to TRBJ1-1, with 7 bases matching TRBD1. V was clipped by 5 bases and J by 0 bases; unmatched bases: 7. The length of the CDR3 is 15 residues. Germline values: CDR1 FNHDT, CDR2 SITEND (reference sequence). The sequenced CDR3 bases are TGTGCCAGCAGCCCAGGGGGTACGGCAAACACA. This encodes CASSPGGTANT. The full-length CDR3 reads as CASSPGGTANTEVFF.

This clone was seen a handful of times. Gene names are mouse gene names. The read falls 4 residues short of the CDR3 end, and the missing part is taken from the germline J gene. The rearrangement uses TRBV17 and TRBJ2-1; D not certain. Germline V gene sequence: CDR1 MNHDT, CDR2 YYDKIL. V was shortened by 2 bases and J by 1 base, with 9 bases between the two germline ends. CDR3 length: 15 amino acids. This CDR3 is CASSRRQENYAEQFF. CDR3 DNA (partial): TGTGCTAGCAGTAGACGGCAGGAGAACTATGCT.

This clone turned up a few times. Gene and germline names: mouse. The CDR3 goes on 4 residues after the read ends, and that part is filled in from the germline J gene. The V gene is TRBV1, the J gene TRBJ1-1; TRBD1 matches at 8 bases. In germline, CDR1 is NSQYPW, CDR2 LRSPGD (reference sequence). Germline trimming cut 4 bases from V and 3 bases from J; bases unmatched to any gene: 1. The CDR3 length is 13 residues. This chain's CDR3 is CTCSGGQDTEVFF. The CDR3 bases that were read are TGCACCTGCAGTGGGGGACAGGACACA.

This clone was recorded a few times. Each gene name is a mouse one. The CDR3 extends 4 residues past the end of the read, so its final part is completed from the germline J gene. V is TRBV13-3 and J is TRBJ1-2; TRBD1 matches 7 bases. The V gene's germline CDR1 is NNHDY and CDR2 SYVADS. The CDR3 is 15 residues long. The V and J ends lost 1 base and 0 bases, in that order; junction bases with no gene match: 3. The CDR3: CASSDRGRANSDYTF. The sequenced part of the CDR3 DNA is TGTGCCAGCAGTGATAGGGGGCGGGCAAACTCC.

With regard to this clone: Gene names and germline match the mouse. The read gets to within 4 residues of the CDR3 end, and the germline J gene fills in the rest. This chain uses TRBV31 with TRBJ2-7, with 11 bases fitting TRBD2. This CDR3 is built from 15 residues. CDR1 and CDR2 from the germline V gene are GKSSPN and SITVG. The CDR3 bases that were read are TGTGCCTGGACCCCACCGACTGGGGGGGGTTAT. Its protein is CAWTPPTGGGY. The whole CDR3 is CAWTPPTGGGYEQYF.

This clone was seen a handful of times. Gene labels here are mouse ones. The read terminates 4 residues before the CDR3 end, so the remaining end is supplied by the germline J gene. The V call is TRBV5, the J call TRBJ2-2; TRBD1 aligns across 8 bases. The CDR3 consists of 15 residues. V shed 3 bases and J 4 bases; nucleotides not matched to a gene: 4. Germline CDR1 reads LGHNA; CDR2 reads YNLKQL (reference sequence). CDR3 bases read: TGTGCCAGCAGCCAGACAGGGGAGGGCACCGGG. This gives the protein CASSQTGEGTG. The full CDR3 protein reads CASSQTGEGTGQLYF.

Note on this clone: Genes and germline come from the mouse. Other DNA sequences in this sample translate to the same CDR3. The CDR3 DNA, read in part, is TGTGCCAGCAGCTCGACAGGGAGGGACTCC. Its translation: CASSSTGRDS. The CDR3 as a whole reads CASSSTGRDSDYTF. V and J are TRBV14 and TRBJ1-2; 7 nucleotides line up with TRBD1. The read ends 4 residues before the CDR3 terminus; that terminus is restored from the germline J gene. The CDR3 is made up of 14 amino acids. Germline CDR1 is SGHDT and CDR2 is FRDEAV. With 5 bases clipped from V and 3 bases from J, the junction kept 7 bases outside the gene matches.

As to this clone: Gene and germline names: mouse. The missing CDR3 end, 4 residues past where the read stops, is filled in from the germline J gene. V is TRBV13-2 and J is TRBJ2-5; 7 bases line up with TRBD2. Trimming at V came to 5 bases and at J to 2 bases, leaving 2 bases not matched to a gene. Germline V gene lookup returns CDR1 NNHNN and CDR2 SYGAGS (reference sequence). There are 13 residues in the CDR3. The sequenced CDR3 bases are TGTGCCAGCGGGAACTGGGGCCAAGAC. Protein product: CASGNWGQD. The complete CDR3 protein is CASGNWGQDTQYF.

On this clone itself: Genes and germline are mouse. The read terminates 4 residues before the CDR3 end, so the remaining end is supplied by the germline J gene. This sample includes further DNA sequences coding for the same CDR3. The chain is built from TRBV1 and TRBJ2-1; TRBD2 aligns across 8 bases. Germline V gene sequence: CDR1 NSQYPW, CDR2 LRSPGD (reference sequence). V was clipped by 3 bases and J by 4 bases; unmatched bases: 2. The length of the CDR3 is 14 residues. CDR3 region: CTCSAGGGYAEQFF. The sequenced part of the CDR3 DNA is TGCACCTGCAGTGCTGGGGGGGGTTATGCT.

This clone was detected a few times. The gene names here belong to mouse. The read falls 4 residues short of the CDR3 end, and the missing part is taken from the germline J gene. The V call is TRBV13-1, the J call TRBJ2-5, with 7 bases fitting TRBD1. Germline CDR1 is NSHNY and CDR2 is SYGAGN. The CDR3 sequence is 13 residues long. The CDR3 spells CASSTGEGDTQYF. Incomplete CDR3 DNA: TGTGCCAGCAGTACAGGGGAAGGAGAC.

This clone was seen only a few times. Mouse gene names apply. The read halts 4 residues ahead of the CDR3 end, with the missing end drawn from the germline J gene. The chain has TRBV31 and TRBJ2-2; either TRBD1 or TRBD2 may supply D (6 bases each). The length of the CDR3 is 15 residues. Germline V lookup: CDR1 GKSSPN, CDR2 SITVG. With 0 bases removed from V and 4 bases from J, the gap between germline ends came to 12 bases. Incomplete CDR3 DNA: TGTGCCTGGAGTCTGGGGGCGCGGGGCACCGGG. It is translated as CAWSLGARGTG. In full, the CDR3 reads CAWSLGARGTGQLYF.

In this sample, this clone turned up a few times. The germline and genes are mouse ones. The sequenced fragment ends 4 residues before the CDR3 boundary, so the rest is inferred from the germline J gene. This sequence joins TRBV19 and TRBJ2-3; 8 bases are a match to TRBD2. The germline V gene has CDR1 FNHDT and CDR2 SITEND (reference sequence). V lost 3 bases and J lost 0; bases outside the gene matches: 3. This CDR3 is built from 15 residues. The CDR3 here is CASSTGGASAETLYF. The sequenced CDR3 bases are TGTGCCAGCAGTACCGGGGGGGCTAGTGCAGAA.

On this clone: Gene labels here are mouse ones. The CDR3 is CATGTANTGQLYF. The covered CDR3 bases are TGTGCTACCGGGACAGCTAACACCGGG. V usage is TRBV29 and J usage is TRBJ2-2, with TRBD1 matching 7 bases. Sequencing ends 4 residues short of the CDR3 end; the germline J gene provides the rest. V lost 10 bases, J lost 2 bases, and 4 bases stayed unmatched. The CDR3 is 13 amino acids. The germline V gene has CDR1 MSHET and CDR2 SYDVDS.

Worth noting for this clone: Germline and genes: mouse. The CDR3 reads CASSDATGGRDEQYF. The sequenced CDR3 bases are TGTGCCAGCAGTGATGCAACTGGGGGGAGGGAT. This rearrangement joins TRBV13-1 to TRBJ2-7; TRBD2 matches 9 bases. The read ends 4 residues before the CDR3 terminus; that terminus is restored from the germline J gene. From germline, CDR1 is NSHNY and CDR2 SYGAGN. This CDR3 spans 15 amino acids.

This clone turned up a few times. Gene names refer to mouse genes. The read comes to an end 4 residues before the CDR3 does, leaving the germline J gene to fill in the end. J is TRBJ2-3 and V is TRBV19; 11 bases match TRBD2. V trimming: 1 base; J trimming: 3 bases; junction bases outside the gene matches: 7. The germline gives CDR1 FNHDT, CDR2 SITEND (reference sequence). The CDR3 is 17 residues long. The covered CDR3 bases are TGTGCCAGCAGTATAAACTGGGGGGGCGCAAGAGCAGAA. This gives the protein CASSINWGGARAE. The entire CDR3 sequence reads CASSINWGGARAETLYF.

Points on this clone: Genes here carry mouse names. The observed sequence ends 4 residues before the CDR3 terminus, with the missing tail filled in from the germline J gene. The chain employs TRBV13-2 and TRBJ2-5; 9 bases line up with TRBD2. Germline assignment: CDR1 NNHNN and CDR2 SYGAGS (reference sequence). With 7 bases clipped from V and 0 bases from J, the junction kept 3 bases outside the gene matches. CDR3 length: 14 amino acids. Incomplete CDR3 DNA: TGTGCCAGCCGGGACTGGGCTAACCAAGAC. Amino acid sequence: CASRDWANQD. The CDR3 as a whole reads CASRDWANQDTQYF.

With respect to this clone: The gene symbols are mouse symbols. The CDR3 end falls 4 residues outside the read, so it is completed with the germline J gene. The gene calls are TRBV5 and TRBJ2-3, with 8 bases fitting TRBD2. In germline, CDR1 is LGHNA, CDR2 YNLKQL (reference sequence). The junction had 0 bases not matched to a gene; V was cut back by 3 bases and J by 4 bases. The CDR3 extends over 13 amino acids. The covered CDR3 bases are TGTGCCAGCAGCCAGGGGGGGCCAGAA. Residues: CASSQGGPE. The CDR3 in its entirety is CASSQGGPETLYF.

This clone was detected a few times. Gene names are the mouse ones. The read is 4 residues too short to cover the CDR3 end, so that end is filled in from the germline J gene. The gene calls are TRBV13-3 and TRBJ2-1; 9 nucleotides match TRBD2. The CDR3 contains 14 residues. Looked up from germline, CDR1 is NNHDY and CDR2 is SYVADS. The CDR3 DNA, read in part, is TGTGCCAGCAAGGAGACTGGGGGTTCTTCT. Amino acid sequence: CASKETGGSS. The entire CDR3 sequence reads CASKETGGSSEQFF.

A few counts support this clone. Mouse germline and gene names are used. The CDR3 extends 4 residues past the end of the read, so its final part is completed from the germline J gene. The J gene is TRBJ2-1, the V gene TRBV19, with 10 bases aligning to TRBD2. Germline assignment: CDR1 FNHDT and CDR2 SITEND (reference sequence). The CDR3 sequence is 14 residues long. Here the CDR3 reads CASSIAGGAAEQFF. The DNA read from the CDR3 is TGTGCCAGCAGTATAGCTGGGGGGGCGGCT.

Points on this clone: Gene names and germline match the mouse. The CDR3 extends 4 residues past the end of the read, so its final part is completed from the germline J gene. The rearrangement joins TRBV13-3 to TRBJ2-3; 7 nucleotides align to TRBD2. The germline V gene encodes CDR1 NNHDY and CDR2 SYVADS. The length of the CDR3 is 16 residues. The V and J ends lost 1 base and 0 bases, in that order; junction bases with no gene match: 5. The CDR3 protein is CASSDYGLVSAETLYF. Partial CDR3 DNA: TGTGCCAGCAGTGATTATGGACTGGTTAGTGCAGAA.

On this clone itself: The genes and germline here are from mouse. The CDR3 is cut off 4 residues early in the read; its end comes from the germline J gene. Other DNA sequences in this specimen translate into the identical CDR3. The V and J genes are TRBV13-1 and TRBJ2-3; a possible D gene is TRBD1 (6 bases). V was clipped by 5 bases and J by 0 bases, with 13 bases between them. The CDR3 is made up of 15 amino acids. Germline V CDR1 and CDR2: NSHNY, SYGAGN. The CDR3 DNA, read in part, is TGTGCCAGCAGCCGGGACAAAACTAGTGCAGAA. Protein: CASSRDKTSAE. In full, the CDR3 reads CASSRDKTSAETLYF.

This clone was seen more than once but under ten times. The genes are named according to mouse. The CDR3 goes on 4 residues after the read ends, and that part is filled in from the germline J gene. This chain connects TRBV13-1 to TRBJ1-1; tentatively, D is TRBD1 (5 bases). The CDR3 totals 13 residues. Looked up from germline, CDR1 is NSHNY and CDR2 is SYGAGN. CDR3 sequence reads: CASSDNWGGEVFF. CDR3 bases read: TGTGCCAGCAGTGATAACTGGGGGGGA.

Only a few counts were recorded for this clone. Mouse germline and gene names are used. The read falls 4 residues short of the CDR3 end, and the missing part is taken from the germline J gene. The chain links TRBV1 to TRBJ1-2; D possibly corresponds to TRBD1 (6 bases). V gave up 5 bases and J gave up 4 bases, with 11 bases separating them. The CDR3 has 13 residues. Per the germline V gene, CDR1 is NSQYPW and CDR2 is LRSPGD (reference sequence). CDR3 loop: CTCSPGEGSDYTF. The CDR3 DNA, read in part, is TGCACCTGCAGTCCAGGGGAGGGCTCC.

This clone has more than one count but fewer than ten. The gene symbols are mouse symbols. The read ends 4 residues shy of where the CDR3 ends; the end is completed using the germline J gene. The gene calls are TRBV29 and TRBJ2-4; 8 positions agree with TRBD1. The V gene's germline CDR1 is MSHET and CDR2 SYDVDS. V lost 6 bases, J lost 1 base, and 3 bases stayed unmatched. CDR3 size: 14 residues. CDR3 residues: CASSLTGGQNTLYF. The sequenced CDR3 bases are TGTGCTAGCAGCCTGACAGGGGGTCAAAAC.

Note on this clone: Genes and germline come from the mouse. The read ends 4 residues before the CDR3 terminus; that terminus is restored from the germline J gene. This chain joins TRBV5 and TRBJ2-2; D not resolved. The CDR3 runs 15 residues. V lost 1 base, J lost 0 bases, and 6 bases lay in between. Germline CDR1 and CDR2: LGHNA and YNLKQL (reference sequence). CDR3 in amino acids: CASSQGGTNTGQLYF. The part of the CDR3 DNA that was read is TGTGCCAGCAGCCAAGGGGGTACAAACACCGGG.

About this clone itself: Gene names are the mouse ones. The read comes to an end 4 residues before the CDR3 does, leaving the germline J gene to fill in the end. The chain couples TRBV14 to TRBJ1-1, with 8 nucleotides matching TRBD1. Losses at the gene ends were 5 bases for V and 0 bases for J; bases not matched to a gene: 3. This CDR3 is 14 amino acids long. The germline CDR1 and CDR2 sequences are SGHDT and FRDEAV. The covered CDR3 bases are TGTGCCAGCAGCATACAGGGGGCAAACACA. It is translated as CASSIQGANT. The whole CDR3 protein is CASSIQGANTEVFF.

On this clone itself: Mouse germline and gene names are used. The CDR3 end falls 4 residues outside the read, so it is completed with the germline J gene. This chain joins TRBV13-3 and TRBJ2-5, with 8 bases aligning to TRBD2. The CDR3 covers 14 residues. The J segment lost 2 bases and the V segment lost 4 bases, leaving 3 bases of the junction unmatched. Germline loops: CDR1 NNHDY, CDR2 SYVADS. The DNA read from the CDR3 is TGTGCCAGCAGTTATGACTGGGGCCAAGAC. It encodes CASSYDWGQD. The whole CDR3 sequence reads CASSYDWGQDTQYF.